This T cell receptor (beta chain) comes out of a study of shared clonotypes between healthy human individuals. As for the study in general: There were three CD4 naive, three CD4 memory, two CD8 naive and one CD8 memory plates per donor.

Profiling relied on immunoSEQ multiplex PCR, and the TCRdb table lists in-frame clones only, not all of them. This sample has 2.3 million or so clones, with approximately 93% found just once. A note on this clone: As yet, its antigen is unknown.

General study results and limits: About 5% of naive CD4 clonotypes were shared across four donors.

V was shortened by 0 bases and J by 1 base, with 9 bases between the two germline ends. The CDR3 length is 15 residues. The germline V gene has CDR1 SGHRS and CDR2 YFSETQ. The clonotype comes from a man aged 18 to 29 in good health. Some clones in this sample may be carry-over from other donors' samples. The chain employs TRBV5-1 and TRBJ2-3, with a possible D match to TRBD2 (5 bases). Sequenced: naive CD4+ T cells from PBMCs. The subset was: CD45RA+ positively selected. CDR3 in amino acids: CASSLVEVGTDTQYF. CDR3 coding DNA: TGCGCCAGCAGCTTGGTGGAGGTTGGCACAGATACGCAGTATTTT.